The TCR beta chain under discussion was sequenced for a study of T cell responses to AZD1222 COVID-19 vaccine. About the research overall: Timing groups of about 4 and about 12 weeks for second doses were pooled.

Comment on this clone: Its antigen remains unknown.

CDR1 is SGHTA, CDR2 FQGNSA, per germline. Trimming cost V 4 bases and J 5 bases, with 8 bases left between them. This CDR3 is 12 amino acids long. Study results and caveats: Clonal diversity was possibly underestimated, and white British individuals and females predominated among donors. Of the AZD1222 recipients, only five to seven were seropositive at baseline. The study reported that nearly half of spike-specific TCRs target unmutated variant regions.

TCRdb's copy holds only in-frame clones and misses some; the assay was immunoSEQ multiplex PCR. The sample yields about 100,000 clones, roughly 88% seen once. This chain joins TRBV7-2 and TRBJ2-5; no definite D call. Sequencing was performed on peripheral blood, taken on day 0 of AZD1222 vaccination. This sequence was found in an adult in good health. The CDR3 loop reads CASSSPAETQYF. DNA for the CDR3: TGTGCCAGCAGCTCCCCCGCCGAGACCCAGTACTTC.